The TCR beta chain described here comes from a study of blood T cell repertoires in COVID-19. The germline gives CDR1 SGDLS, CDR2 YYNGEE. The CDR3 is 16 amino acids. With 4 bases removed from V and 0 bases from J, the gap between germline ends came to 11 bases. Clones were sequenced by immunoSEQ multiplex PCR, and TCRdb holds only the in-frame ones, with some missing. The data show some 190,000 clones, roughly 80% seen once. The sequencing sample was made of PBMCs or T cells enriched from blood (not recorded which). This chain connects TRBV9 to TRBJ2-6, with D unresolved. The TCR comes from a man aged 60 to 75 who had been exposed to COVID-19. The CDR3 region has the DNA TGTGCCAGCAGCCTAGTTGCAGGCTCTGGGGCCAACGTCCTGACTTTC. Encoded protein: CASSLVAGSGANVLTF.